Listed here are 20 T cell receptor beta chains from one sample, sequenced in a study of T cells in Graves' hyperthyroidism and ophthalmopathy. Amplification targeted TCR beta CDR3 regions from RNA transcripts. RT-PCR in the first round (using the HTBI primer set) targeted the TCR CDR3. A single record per CDR3 protein comes from TCRdb applying MiXCR to the multiplex PCR reads. This sample yields roughly 200,000 distinct CDR3 sequences, of which approximately 16% are seen a single time; 40% to 65% belongs to the top ten. The sample comprised blood. The source of these receptors is a woman in her forties or fifties with Graves' hyperthyroidism.

This clonotype has ten or more counts. The V call is TRBV12-3 or TRBV12-4, the J call TRBJ2-3; possibly TRBD2 for D (6 bases). V shed 6 bases and J shed 6 bases, with 13 bases lying between them. CDR3 length: 13 amino acids. This chain's CDR3 is CASSLRRVDTQYF. CDR3 sequence (DNA): TGTGCCAGCAGCCTCAGGAGGGTTGATACGCAGTATTTT.

This clonotype was counted at least ten times. The chain employs TRBV12-3 or TRBV12-4 and TRBJ1-1; unclear D gene. The V end was cut by 2 bases, the J end by 7 bases, with 5 bases between. The CDR3 spans 11 residues. The CDR3 region has the DNA TGTGCCAGCAGTTTACGGGTTGAAGCTTTCTTT. It yields the protein CASSLRVEAFF.

In its sample, this clonotype was seen many times. This sequence joins TRBV7-3 and TRBJ1-1, with 8 nucleotides matching TRBD1. V shed 5 bases, J shed 7 bases, and the junction held 6 bases outside the gene matches. CDR3 size: 13 residues. Germline CDR1 and CDR2: SGHTA and FQGTGA. CDR3 coding DNA: TGTGCCAGCAGCCTGGACAGGGAAGGTGAAGCTTTCTTT. It codes for CASSLDREGEAFF.

This clonotype was counted ten times or more. The V and J genes are TRBV5-1 and TRBJ2-7; D possibly corresponds to TRBD1 (6 bases). The CDR3 is made up of 13 amino acids. Trimming stripped 1 base from V and 4 bases from J, with 9 bases between. The germline CDR1 and CDR2 sequences are SGHRS and YFSETQ. The CDR3 loop is CASSLNRDYEQYF. DNA for the CDR3: TGCGCCAGCAGCTTGAACAGGGATTACGAGCAGTACTTC.

Only a few counts were recorded for this clonotype. The chain has TRBV30 and TRBJ1-2; D possibly corresponds to TRBD1 (6 bases). Germline assignment: CDR1 GTSNPN and CDR2 SVGIG (reference sequence). The V gene lost 4 bases and the J gene lost 2 bases, with 14 bases spanning the gap. The CDR3 consists of 14 residues. The CDR3 loop reads CAWTRQATNYGYTF. The CDR3 coding sequence is TGTGCCTGGACCAGACAGGCTACAAACTATGGCTACACCTTC.

This clonotype was recorded many times. The chain carries TRBV6-2 or TRBV6-3 and TRBJ2-1; 11 nucleotides match TRBD2. The ends lost 5 bases at V and 7 bases at J; junction bases unmatched: 10. This CDR3 is 16 amino acids long. CDR1 and CDR2 (germline): MNHEY, SVGEGT. The CDR3 reads CASSGTSGRLTNEQFF. CDR3 nucleotide sequence: TGTGCCAGCAGTGGGACTAGCGGAAGACTTACGAATGAGCAGTTCTTC.

This clonotype was recorded many times. The chain has TRBV14 and TRBJ2-1; TRBD2 agrees at 11 bases. Trimming removed 2 bases from V and 4 bases from J; junction bases left unmatched: 4. This CDR3 is built from 16 residues. CDR1 and CDR2 from the germline V gene are SGHDN and FVKESK. CDR3 loop: CASSQRTSGGYNEQFF. Written as DNA, the CDR3 is TGTGCCAGCAGCCAACGTACTAGCGGGGGTTACAATGAGCAGTTCTTC. The full variable domain, in which reference TRBV14 and TRBJ2-1 provide the parts outside the CDR3, is EAGVTQFPSHSVIEKGQTVTLRCDPISGHDNLYWYRRVMGKEIKFLLHFVKESKQDESGMPNNRFLAERTGGTYSTLKVQPAELEDSGVYFCASSQRTSGGYNEQFFGPGTRLTVL.

As to this clonotype: This may be a read error, as it is one base from a much larger clone. The chain employs TRBV11-3 and TRBJ2-7, with 9 positions matching TRBD2. Germline V lookup: CDR1 SGHNT, CDR2 YENEEA. V shed 2 bases, J shed 5 bases, and the junction held 7 bases outside the gene matches. This CDR3 comprises 15 residues. The CDR3 DNA follows: TGTGCCAGCAGCTTATCGTTCGGCGGGAGGGACGAGCAGTACTTC. It is translated as CASSLSFGGRDEQYF.

The table lists this clonotype with many counts. The rearrangement joins TRBV2 to TRBJ1-5; D may be TRBD1 (6 bases). There are 14 residues in the CDR3. Trimming removed 6 bases from V and 4 bases from J, with 13 bases in between. Germline V CDR1 and CDR2: SNHLY, FYNNEI. DNA for the CDR3: TGTGCCAGCAGGGATACAGGGATAAATCAGCCCCAGCATTTT. Translated, it gives CASRDTGINQPQHF.

This clonotype showed up just a few times. This chain connects TRBV6-1 to TRBJ2-7; D gene uncertain. The germline CDR1 and CDR2 sequences are MNHNS and SASEGT. The CDR3 runs to 13 residues. Between the trimmed V and J ends, which lost 5 bases and 2 bases, there was a span of 10 bases. CDR3 protein: CASSPGSPYEQYF. As DNA, the CDR3 is TGTGCCAGCAGTCCGGGTTCCCCCTACGAGCAGTACTTC.

This chain joins TRBV12-3 or TRBV12-4 and TRBJ2-1; 13 nucleotides align to TRBD2. The CDR3 loop spans 19 amino acids. V shed 5 bases and J 2 bases; nucleotides not matched to a gene: 12. Here the CDR3 DNA reads TGTGCCAGCAGTACACCCGGGACTAGCGGGAAAAAGGCCTACAATGAGCAGTTCTTC. Residues: CASSTPGTSGKKAYNEQFF.

This clonotype occurred many times. The genes are TRBV10-3 and TRBJ2-4; TRBD1 might be the D (5 bases). V shed 0 bases and J shed 0 bases, with 30 bases lying between them. CDR1 and CDR2 (germline): ENHRY, SYGVKD. This CDR3 region has 23 residues. This chain's CDR3 is CAISESTAPGESSAGLAKNIQYF. DNA for the CDR3: TGTGCCATCAGTGAGTCGACAGCGCCCGGCGAGAGCTCTGCTGGGCTAGCCAAAAACATTCAGTACTTC.

V usage is TRBV28 and J usage is TRBJ1-6, with D possibly TRBD1 on 5 matching bases. The length of the CDR3 is 15 residues. The germline gives CDR1 MDHEN, CDR2 SYDVKM. V gave up 3 bases and J gave up 5 bases, with 11 bases separating them. This chain's CDR3 is CASSFQGPDNSPLHF. In DNA form, the CDR3 reads TGTGCCAGCAGTTTCCAGGGTCCTGATAATTCACCCCTCCACTTT.

Turning to this clonotype: One base away lies a much larger clone, so this may be a sequencing read error. The V gene is TRBV24-1, the J gene TRBJ2-1; TRBD2 might be the D (5 bases). V gave up 3 bases and J gave up 13 bases, with 12 bases separating them. The CDR3 has 12 amino acids. Germline CDR1 KGHDR, CDR2 SFDVKD. CDR3 coding DNA: TGTGCCACCAGTGATATGGGAGAGACCCAGTTCTTC. Amino acid sequence: CATSDMGETQFF.

The chain couples TRBV6-1 to TRBJ2-3, with 14 bases fitting TRBD2. The germline V gene has CDR1 MNHNS and CDR2 SASEGT. V shed 4 bases, J shed 4 bases, and the junction held 1 base outside the gene matches. This CDR3 spans 15 amino acids. This chain's CDR3 is CASSATSGGADTQYF. The CDR3 DNA follows: TGTGCCAGCAGTGCGACTAGCGGGGGGGCAGATACGCAGTATTTT.

This clonotype came up many times. The chain is built from TRBV6-1 and TRBJ2-3; 8 bases map to TRBD1. This CDR3 comprises 16 residues. The junction had 8 bases not matched to a gene; V was cut back by 0 bases and J by 6 bases. The germline V gene encodes CDR1 MNHNS and CDR2 SASEGT. CDR3 region: CASSEAGTGILDTQYF. The CDR3, as DNA: TGTGCCAGCAGTGAAGCTGGGACAGGAATTCTGGATACGCAGTATTTT.

This chain connects TRBV20-1 to TRBJ2-5, with a possible D match to TRBD2 (5 bases). This CDR3 is built from 14 residues. Germline CDR1 DFQATT, CDR2 SNEGSKA (reference sequence). V was clipped by 5 bases and J by 2 bases, with 15 bases between them. The CDR3 region has the DNA TGCAGTGCTTCCCTCCTAGCCGGACAAGAGACCCAGTACTTC. This codes for CSASLLAGQETQYF.

The chain carries TRBV30 and TRBJ2-2; 10 nucleotides agree with TRBD2. V trimming: 5 bases; J trimming: 4 bases; junction bases outside the gene matches: 4. Germline CDR1 and CDR2: GTSNPN and SVGIG (reference sequence). This CDR3 has 14 residues. This chain's CDR3 is CAWPSGRPTGELFF. For the CDR3, the DNA is TGTGCCTGGCCTAGCGGGAGACCCACCGGGGAGCTGTTTTTT. Combining the CDR3 with reference TRBV30 and TRBJ2-2 gives the whole variable domain SQTIHQWPATLVQPVGSPLSLECTVEGTSNPNLYWYRQAAGRGLQLLFYSVGIGQISSEVPQNLSASRPQDRQFILSSKKLLLSDSGFYLCAWPSGRPTGELFFGEGSRLTVL.

This clonotype was detected ten times or more. The rearrangement links TRBV7-9 to TRBJ2-7; 9 bases align to TRBD1. This CDR3 has 14 amino acids. Trimming took 4 bases from V and 5 from J; bases not matched to a gene: 6. Per the germline V gene, CDR1 is SEHNR and CDR2 is FQNEAQ (reference sequence). Written as DNA, the CDR3 is TGTGCCAGCAGCTCAACAGGGGGCCTCAACGAGCAGTACTTC. This translates into CASSSTGGLNEQYF.

This clonotype has a count of ten or more. This chain joins TRBV5-1 and TRBJ2-3, with D possibly being TRBD2 (5 bases). Germline V CDR1 and CDR2: SGHRS, YFSETQ. V was shortened by 5 bases and J by 2 bases, with 21 bases between the two germline ends. There are 17 residues in the CDR3. Here the CDR3 reads CASSSGLSSLPTDTQYF. The DNA of the CDR3 is TGCGCCAGCAGTTCAGGACTGTCCTCGCTCCCCACAGATACGCAGTATTTT.